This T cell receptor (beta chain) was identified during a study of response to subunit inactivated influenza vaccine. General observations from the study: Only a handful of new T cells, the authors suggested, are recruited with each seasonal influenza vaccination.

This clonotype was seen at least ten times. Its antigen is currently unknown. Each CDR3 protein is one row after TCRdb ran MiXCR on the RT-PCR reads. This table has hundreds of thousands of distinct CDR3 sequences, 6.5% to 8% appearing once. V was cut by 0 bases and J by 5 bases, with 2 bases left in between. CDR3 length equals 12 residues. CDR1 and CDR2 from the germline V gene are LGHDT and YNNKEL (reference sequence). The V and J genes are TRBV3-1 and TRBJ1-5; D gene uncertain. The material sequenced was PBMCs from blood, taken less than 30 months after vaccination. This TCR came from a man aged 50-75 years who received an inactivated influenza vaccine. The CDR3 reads CASSQEDQPQHF. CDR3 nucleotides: TGTGCCAGCAGCCAAGAGGATCAGCCCCAGCATTTT.